The 13 T cell receptor beta chains reported below all come from one sample, sequenced in a study of molecular identifiers for immune sequencing clone quantification. TCRdb passed the PCR reads through MiXCR, listing each CDR3 protein once. The sample carries some 580,000 distinct CDR3 sequences, about 25% recorded once. The sequencing sample was made of naive CD8+ T cells from blood, with Jurkat cell RNA spiked in. Subset described: FACS-sorted CD8+CD4-CCR7+CD45RA+ naive T cells. These receptor sequences come from a human donor in good health. Some libraries in this study had Jurkat cell RNA spiked in.

This clonotype was seen ten or more times. The rearrangement uses TRBV5-4 and TRBJ2-5; the match to TRBD2 covers 10 bases. Trimming cost V 4 bases and J 2 bases; bases outside gene matches: 5. The CDR3 is 15 residues long. The germline CDR1 and CDR2 sequences are SGHNT and YYREEE (reference sequence). The DNA of the CDR3 is TGTGCCAGCAGCGAGGCACTAGCGGGGCAAGAGACCCAGTACTTC. As protein: CASSEALAGQETQYF.

This clonotype was found a few times. The rearrangement joins TRBV9 to TRBJ1-5; D might be TRBD1 (6 bases). CDR1 is SGDLS, CDR2 YYNGEE, per germline. Trimming removed 0 bases from V and 6 bases from J, with 13 bases in between. CDR3 length equals 15 residues. CDR3 loop: CASSVGGAYSQPQHF. CDR3 nucleotides: TGTGCCAGCAGCGTAGGGGGGGCATACAGTCAGCCCCAGCATTTT.

This clonotype was seen a handful of times. This chain connects TRBV24-1 to TRBJ2-7; D unclear. Trimming removed 0 bases at V and 2 bases at J, with 10 bases between. The CDR3 totals 15 residues. Germline V gene lookup returns CDR1 KGHDR and CDR2 SFDVKD. The CDR3 is CATSDLQASTYEQYF. The CDR3 DNA sequence: TGTGCCACCAGTGATTTGCAGGCAAGCACCTACGAGCAGTACTTC.

Of note for this clonotype: A junction end diverges from the germline sequence, so it may reflect a read error. The rearrangement joins TRBV7-9 to TRBJ1-1; D ambiguous. CDR1 and CDR2 (germline): SEHNR, FQNEAQ (reference sequence). The CDR3 runs to 15 residues. CDR3 in DNA: TGTGCCACGCACCCATCCGGAGATCTAAACACTGAAGCTTCCTTT. Encoded protein: CATHPSGDLNTEASF.

This clonotype turned up a few times. With a much larger clone just one base away, this may be a read error. This chain connects TRBV4-1 to TRBJ1-5; D gene uncertain. Deletions cut 1 base from V and 5 bases from J, with 18 bases between. The germline CDR1 and CDR2 sequences are MGHRA and YSYEKL. This CDR3 is built from 17 residues. The CDR3 DNA sequence: TGCGCCAGCAGCCAAGTGTCGGGCCCCGTAGGCGATCAGCCCCAGCATTTT. Amino acid sequence: CASSQVSGPVGDQPQHF.

This clonotype was picked up a small number of times. The chain combines TRBV5-1 with TRBJ1-1; a weak D match, TRBD1 (5 bases). Trimming left V 0 bases short and J 1 base short, with 19 bases between. From germline, CDR1 is SGHRS and CDR2 YFSETQ. The CDR3 spans 18 residues. The CDR3 is CASSLGIRGDAGNTEAFF. The CDR3 DNA follows: TGCGCCAGCAGCTTGGGTATTCGGGGGGACGCCGGGAACACTGAAGCTTTCTTT.

This clonotype was seen ten or more times. The chain joins TRBV11-2 to TRBJ1-1; the D gene is possibly TRBD1 (6 bases). The CDR3 has 15 residues. Germline V gene sequence: CDR1 SGHAT, CDR2 FQNNGV. The V end was cut by 3 bases, the J end by 5 bases, with 16 bases between. DNA of the CDR3: TGTGCCAGCAGCTTCGGCAGGGGCGGACGAACTGAAGCTTTCTTT. This sequence encodes CASSFGRGGRTEAFF.

To note about this clonotype: A clone one base away is much larger, so this may be a read error. This sequence joins TRBV7-9 and TRBJ1-3, with a possible D match to TRBD1 (5 bases). V shed 6 bases and J shed 8 bases, with 17 bases lying between them. The CDR3 has 14 amino acids. The germline V gene encodes CDR1 SEHNR and CDR2 FQNEAQ (reference sequence). This CDR3 is CASRTQGVQDTIYF. The CDR3 region has the DNA TGTGCCAGCAGAACTCAGGGTGTGCAAGACACCATATATTTT.

The V and J genes are TRBV4-3 and TRBJ2-2, with 9 bases that match TRBD2. Losses at the gene ends were 1 base for V and 6 bases for J; bases not matched to a gene: 15. The germline CDR1 and CDR2 sequences are LGHNA and YSLEER. The CDR3 runs 19 residues. CDR3 sequence (DNA): TGCGCCAGCAGCCAAGCGAGACTAGCGGCCCTAACAAGACCCGGGGAGCTGTTTTTT. This codes for CASSQARLAALTRPGELFF.

This clonotype was recorded at least ten times. The V and J genes are TRBV6-4 and TRBJ2-1; TRBD2 agrees at 11 bases. CDR1 and CDR2 from the germline V gene are MRHNA and SNTAGT. The length of the CDR3 is 14 residues. Trimming at V came to 5 bases and at J to 9 bases, leaving 6 bases not matched to a gene. The CDR3 here is CASSTGLAGGEQFF. The CDR3 DNA reads TGTGCCAGCAGTACAGGACTAGCGGGCGGTGAGCAGTTCTTC.

V is TRBV12-3 or TRBV12-4 and J is TRBJ2-5; maybe TRBD2 (6 bases). This CDR3 is 14 amino acids long. The V and J ends lost 5 bases and 4 bases respectively, with 14 bases between them. The CDR3 sequence: CASSPTLGGETQYF. DNA for the CDR3: TGTGCCAGCAGTCCCACCCTGGGGGGAGAGACCCAGTACTTC.

The genes are TRBV4-1 and TRBJ1-6, with TRBD1 matching over 8 bases. Germline values: CDR1 MGHRA, CDR2 YSYEKL. The junction had 6 bases not matched to a gene; V was cut back by 2 bases and J by 0 bases. The CDR3 sequence is 18 residues long. For the CDR3, the DNA is TGCGCCAGCAGCCAACCGGGACAGGCCAGCTCCTATAATTCACCCCTCCACTTT. The encoded protein is CASSQPGQASSYNSPLHF.

This clonotype was counted ten times or more. The chain recombines TRBV5-6 with TRBJ1-5; tentative D call: TRBD1 (6 bases). Trimming stripped 2 bases from V and 2 bases from J, with 17 bases between. Looked up from germline, CDR1 is SGHDT and CDR2 is YYEEEE. The CDR3 runs 17 residues. The CDR3 DNA is TGTGCCAGCAGCTTTGGGTTCCCAGGGGAGGGCAATCAGCCCCAGCATTTT. It is translated as CASSFGFPGEGNQPQHF.